This passage covers 19 T cell receptor beta chains from one sample sequenced in a study of cytomegalovirus exposure and HLA in healthy donors. Researchers ran the PCR with 60 Vbeta and 13 Jbeta primers. Repertoires were generated with immunoSEQ multiplex PCR, while TCRdb's copy carries only in-frame clones and drops some. The repertoire has under 100,000 clones, around 77% of them found once; the top ten carry around 3.4%. Sequenced: PBMCs. The receptors originated from a man over 45 in good health and CMV-seronegative.

The table lists this clone with a count of one. The chain uses TRBV28 and TRBJ1-2; the D gene is possibly TRBD1 (6 bases). The CDR3 consists of 14 residues. Germline CDR1 and CDR2: MDHEN and SYDVKM. Trimming took 5 bases from V and 4 from J, leaving 14 bases between them. The CDR3, as DNA: TGTGCCAGCAGTCGTAAGGGAGGGGGCTATGGCTACACCTTC. It codes for CASSRKGGGYGYTF.

The chain has TRBV5-5 and TRBJ1-5, with TRBD1 matching over 7 bases. The CDR3 runs 13 residues. Germline V CDR1 and CDR2: SGHKS, YYEKEE (reference sequence). Trimming at V came to 5 bases and at J to 5 bases, leaving 4 bases not matched to a gene. CDR3 sequence: CASRLDRDQPQHF. DNA of the CDR3: TGTGCCAGCAGACTAGACAGGGATCAGCCCCAGCATTTT.

This chain connects TRBV6-1 to TRBJ1-1; possibly TRBD1 for D (5 bases). The CDR3 is 14 residues long. V shed 2 bases and J shed 4 bases, with 11 bases lying between them. CDR1 and CDR2 (germline): MNHNS, SASEGT. In DNA form, the CDR3 reads TGTGCCAGCAGTGAAAAGTGGGGGGGCACTGAAGCTTTCTTT. Its translation: CASSEKWGGTEAFF.

The gene calls are TRBV30 and TRBJ1-6, with TRBD1 matching 7 bases. The CDR3 has 16 amino acids. J was trimmed by 4 bases and V by 3 bases; bases with no gene match: 9. Germline CDR1 GTSNPN, CDR2 SVGIG (reference sequence). The CDR3 region is CAWSPLGTVYNSPLHF. CDR3 nucleotide sequence: TGTGCCTGGAGCCCCCTTGGGACAGTATATAATTCACCCCTCCACTTT.

This sequence joins TRBV6-6 and TRBJ1-1, with 10 bases identical to TRBD1. V lost 5 bases, J lost 4 bases, and 7 bases stayed unmatched. CDR1 is MNHNY, CDR2 SVGAGI, per germline (reference sequence). The CDR3 is 15 amino acids. CDR3 loop: CASSTPGTGVTEAFF. DNA for the CDR3: TGTGCCAGCAGTACCCCCGGGACAGGGGTCACTGAAGCTTTCTTT.

This chain uses TRBV4-1 with TRBJ2-7; no firm D call. This CDR3 is built from 17 residues. Trimming took 2 bases from V and 0 from J, leaving 17 bases between them. Germline CDR1 MGHRA, CDR2 YSYEKL. For the CDR3, the DNA is TGCGCCAGCAGCCAATCCATGACTCCCGGCCTCTCCTACGAGCAGTACTTC. Translated, it gives CASSQSMTPGLSYEQYF.

The V call is TRBV9, the J call TRBJ2-7; D perhaps matches TRBD2 (5 bases). Germline-derived CDR1 and CDR2 are SGDLS and YYNGEE. This CDR3 is 14 amino acids long. V shed 5 bases and J shed 0 bases, with 12 bases lying between them. Written as DNA, the CDR3 is TGTGCCAGCAGTCCGGGGTTCAGCTCCTACGAGCAGTACTTC. Its translation is CASSPGFSSYEQYF. The full variable domain, its missing parts supplied by reference TRBV9 and TRBJ2-7, is DSGVTQTPKHLITATGQRVTLRCSPRSGDLSVYWYQQSLDQGLQFLIQYYNGEERAKGNILERFSAQQFPDLHSELNLSSLELGDSALYFCASSPGFSSYEQYFGPGTRLTVT.

The chain couples TRBV6-5 to TRBJ1-1; 7 nucleotides line up with TRBD1. With 7 bases clipped from V and 1 base from J, the junction kept 3 bases outside the gene matches. This CDR3 contains 13 residues. The V gene's germline CDR1 is MNHEY and CDR2 SVGAGI. The CDR3 DNA reads as TGTGCCAGCAACGGACAGGCGAACACTGAAGCTTTCTTT. It translates to CASNGQANTEAFF.

This clone was seen a single time. The V call is TRBV11-2, the J call TRBJ2-1; the match to TRBD2 covers 7 bases. V gave up 1 base and J gave up 2 bases; unmatched junction bases: 5. The CDR3 is 16 amino acids. Germline loops: CDR1 SGHAT, CDR2 FQNNGV. The CDR3 region has the DNA TGTGCCAGCAGCTTAGGTCGGGGGGTACCCTACAATGAGCAGTTCTTC. Its translation is CASSLGRGVPYNEQFF. Full variable domain (rest looked up from reference TRBV11-2 and TRBJ2-1): EAGVAQSPRYKIIEKRQSVAFWCNPISGHATLYWYQQILGQGPKLLIQFQNNGVVDDSQLPKDRFSAERLKGVDSTLKIQPAKLEDSAVYLCASSLGRGVPYNEQFFGPGTRLTVL.

This clone was detected once. This chain connects TRBV2 to TRBJ1-1, with TRBD1 as a possible D gene (6 bases). V was cut by 8 bases and J by 4 bases, with 14 bases left in between. Germline-derived CDR1 and CDR2 are SNHLY and FYNNEI. This CDR3 comprises 13 residues. CDR3: CASDRGGGTEAFF. CDR3 DNA: TGTGCCAGCGACCGGGGGGGCGGCACTGAAGCTTTCTTT.

The chain has TRBV10-3 and TRBJ2-1; a weak D match, TRBD2 (5 bases). Between the trimmed V and J ends, which lost 8 bases and 6 bases, there was a span of 11 bases. The CDR3 length is 12 residues. Germline-derived CDR1 and CDR2 are ENHRY and SYGVKD. CDR3 protein: CAIGREGNEQFF. The CDR3 DNA reads as TGTGCCATCGGAAGAGAGGGCAATGAGCAGTTCTTC.

V and J are TRBV5-1 and TRBJ2-1; 11 bases are a match to TRBD2. There are 14 residues in the CDR3. CDR1 and CDR2 (germline): SGHRS, YFSETQ. The V and J ends lost 6 bases and 5 bases, in that order; junction bases with no gene match: 4. The CDR3 DNA reads as TGCGCCAGCACCAAACTAGCGGGGGACAATGAGCAGTTCTTC. Translating gives CASTKLAGDNEQFF.

This chain joins TRBV30 and TRBJ1-5; no firm D call. Trimming stripped 0 bases from V and 6 bases from J, with 12 bases between. The V gene's germline CDR1 is GTSNPN and CDR2 SVGIG (reference sequence). CDR3 size: 14 residues. DNA for the CDR3: TGTGCCTGGAGTGTAGGCGGGGATGGTCAGCCCCAGCATTTT. Residues: CAWSVGGDGQPQHF. Based on the CDR3 plus reference TRBV30 and TRBJ1-5, the full variable domain is SQTIHQWPATLVQPVGSPLSLECTVEGTSNPNLYWYRQAAGRGLQLLFYSVGIGQISSEVPQNLSASRPQDRQFILSSKKLLLSDSGFYLCAWSVGGDGQPQHFGDGTRLSIL.

V usage is TRBV28 and J usage is TRBJ2-7; D might be TRBD1 (5 bases). The V and J ends lost 4 bases and 6 bases respectively, with 19 bases between them. The CDR3 consists of 15 residues. From germline, CDR1 is MDHEN and CDR2 SYDVKM. The CDR3 bases are TGTGCCAGCAGTTCCGGGCAAGGGGCCAGTTCCGAGCAGTACTTC. It yields the protein CASSSGQGASSEQYF.

This sequence joins TRBV5-1 and TRBJ2-3; the match to TRBD1 covers 10 bases. The trim removed 4 bases at V and 1 base at J, leaving 6 bases unmatched. Germline lookup yields CDR1 SGHRS and CDR2 YFSETQ. CDR3 length equals 16 residues. This CDR3 is CASSRAGTGGTDTQYF. In DNA, the CDR3 is TGCGCCAGCAGCCGAGCCGGGACAGGGGGCACAGATACGCAGTATTTT. The complete variable domain, with remaining parts taken from reference TRBV5-1 and TRBJ2-3, reads KAGVTQTPRYLIKTRGQQVTLSCSPISGHRSVSWYQQTPGQGLQFLFEYFSETQRNKGNFPGRFSGRQFSNSRSEMNVSTLELGDSALYLCASSRAGTGGTDTQYFGPGTRLTVL.

This clone has just one count. V is TRBV5-4 and J is TRBJ2-7; 8 bases are a match to TRBD1. Germline trimming cut 4 bases from V and 3 bases from J; bases unmatched to any gene: 3. Germline CDR1 SGHNT, CDR2 YYREEE (reference sequence). This CDR3 has 13 residues. This CDR3 reads CASSGQGNYEQYF. CDR3 in DNA: TGTGCCAGCAGCGGACAGGGAAACTACGAGCAGTACTTC.

The genes are TRBV19 and TRBJ2-7; TRBD2 is a possible D gene (7 bases). CDR1 is LNHDA, CDR2 SQIVND, per germline (reference sequence). The V end was cut by 11 bases, the J end by 4 bases, with 18 bases between. The CDR3 extends over 13 amino acids. Here the CDR3 DNA reads TGTGCCTGTGGAGGGGGGGAGGTGTACGAGCAGTACTTC. Its protein is CACGGGEVYEQYF.

This sequence joins TRBV9 and TRBJ2-3; D is perhaps TRBD2 (5 bases). CDR1 and CDR2 (germline): SGDLS, YYNGEE. The germline V and J ends were trimmed by 0 bases and 3 bases, with 5 bases remaining between them. This CDR3 region has 13 residues. The CDR3 loop reads CASSVGRTDTQYF. The CDR3 bases are TGTGCCAGCAGCGTAGGGAGGACAGATACGCAGTATTTT.

V usage is TRBV5-1 and J usage is TRBJ1-1, with a tentative D call TRBD1 (5 bases). From germline, CDR1 is SGHRS and CDR2 YFSETQ. V gave up 4 bases and J gave up 1 base, with 14 bases separating them. The CDR3 is made up of 15 amino acids. The CDR3, as DNA: TGCGCCAGCAGCCGCGGGGGGGGAGGGAACACTGAAGCTTTCTTT. Its protein product is CASSRGGGGNTEAFF.